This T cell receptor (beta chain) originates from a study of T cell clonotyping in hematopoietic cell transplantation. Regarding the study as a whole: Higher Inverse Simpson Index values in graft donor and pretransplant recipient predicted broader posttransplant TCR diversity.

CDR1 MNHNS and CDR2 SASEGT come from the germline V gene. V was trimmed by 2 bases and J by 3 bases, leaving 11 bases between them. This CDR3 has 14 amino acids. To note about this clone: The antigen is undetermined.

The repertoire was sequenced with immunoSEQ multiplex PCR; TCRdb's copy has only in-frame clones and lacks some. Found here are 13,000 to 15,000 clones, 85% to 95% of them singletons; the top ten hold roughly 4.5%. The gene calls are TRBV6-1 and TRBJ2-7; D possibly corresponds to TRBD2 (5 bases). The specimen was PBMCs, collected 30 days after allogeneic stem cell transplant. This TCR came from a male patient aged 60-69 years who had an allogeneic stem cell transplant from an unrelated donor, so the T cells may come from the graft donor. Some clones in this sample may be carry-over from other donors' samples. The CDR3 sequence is CASSERLALYEQYF. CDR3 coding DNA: TGTGCCAGCAGTGAACGGCTAGCCCTCTACGAGCAGTACTTC.